This is a list of T cell receptor beta chains from one sample in a study of CD8 T cells in ankylosing spondylitis. TCRdb called the 5' RACE reads again in MiXCR, with one record for every CDR3 protein. Seen here are roughly 300,000 distinct CDR3 sequences, 6.5% to 10% observed once, and the top ten hold just over 14%. Input material: blood, either unsorted or a sorted T cell fraction (not recorded which). The source of these receptors is a male donor with ankylosing spondylitis. The CDR3 runs from the conserved cysteine through the conserved F or W. Each record gives: clone size, V gene, J gene, D gene, CDR3 protein, CDR3 DNA. The D gene is left open where the match is weak. Some rows mark clone size as missing; the rest say once, few, many or name a class of expanded clone.

size: many; V: TRBV28; J: TRBJ2-2; D: TRBD2; CDR3: CASRETSPIGELFF; DNA: TGTGCCAGCCGCGAGACTAGCCCCATCGGGGAGCTGTTTTTT
size: -; V: TRBV20-1; J: TRBJ2-6; D: -; CDR3: CSASSWGQSNSGANVLTF; DNA: TGCAGTGCTAGTAGCTGGGGGCAGTCCAACTCTGGGGCCAACGTCCTGACTTTC
size: -; V: TRBV3-1; J: TRBJ1-4; D: -; CDR3: CASSQADWNEKLFF; DNA: TGTGCCAGCAGCCAAGCAGACTGGAATGAAAAACTGTTTTTT
size: -; V: TRBV20-1; J: TRBJ2-7; D: -; CDR3: CSARRDYEQYF; DNA: TGCAGTGCTCGAAGGGACTACGAGCAGTACTTC
size: few; V: TRBV6-2/TRBV6-3; J: TRBJ2-5; D: TRBD1; CDR3: CASSLGSRTGEETQYF; DNA: TGTGCCAGCAGCCTGGGCTCTCGGACAGGGGAGGAGACCCAGTACTTC
size: few; V: TRBV18; J: TRBJ1-4; D: -; CDR3: CASSPGVPDEKLFF; DNA: TGTGCCAGCTCACCGGGGGTTCCCGATGAAAAACTGTTTTTT
size: few; V: TRBV12-3/TRBV12-4; J: TRBJ2-5; D: -; CDR3: CASRGAGETQYF; DNA: TGTGCCAGCAGGGGGGCGGGGGAGACCCAGTACTTC
size: many; V: TRBV27; J: TRBJ1-4; D: -; CDR3: CASSQGTGEKLFF; DNA: TGTGCCAGCAGTCAAGGGACGGGAGAAAAACTGTTTTTT
size: few; V: TRBV15; J: TRBJ2-2; D: TRBD2; CDR3: CATSRSGSIAGELFF; DNA: TGTGCCACCAGTCGTAGCGGGAGCATAGCCGGGGAGCTGTTTTTT
size: -; V: TRBV11-3; J: TRBJ2-7; D: TRBD1; CDR3: CASETGQGIHEQYF; DNA: TGTGCCAGCGAAACGGGACAGGGTATTCACGAGCAGTACTTC
size: many; V: TRBV11-2; J: TRBJ2-5; D: -; CDR3: CASSLGSARETQYF; DNA: TGTGCCAGCAGCCTCGGTTCCGCGAGGGAGACCCAGTACTTC
size: few; V: TRBV20-1; J: TRBJ2-1; D: -; CDR3: CSAERIGDFYNEQFF; DNA: TGCAGTGCTGAACGGATCGGAGATTTTTACAATGAGCAGTTCTTC
size: few; V: TRBV9; J: TRBJ2-4; D: -; CDR3: CASSQSTYLAKNIQYF; DNA: TGTGCCAGCAGCCAAAGTACCTACCTAGCCAAAAACATTCAGTACTTC
size: -; V: TRBV20-1; J: TRBJ2-3; D: -; CDR3: CSARRSTDTQYF; DNA: TGCAGTGCTAGACGAAGCACAGATACGCAGTATTTT
size: once; V: TRBV9; J: TRBJ2-7; D: -; CDR3: CASSVGGNSAHEQYF; DNA: TGTGCCAGCAGCGTGGGAGGAAATTCAGCCCACGAGCAGTACTTC
size: few; V: TRBV10-2; J: TRBJ2-2; D: -; CDR3: CASNRDRYTGELFF; DNA: TGCGCCAGCAATAGGGACCGATACACCGGGGAGCTGTTTTTT